What follows are 8 T cell receptor beta chains derived from one specimen sequenced in a study of blood T cell repertoires in COVID-19. Assay: immunoSEQ multiplex PCR; the TCRdb copy retains only in-frame clones and omits some. The table records about 85,000 clones, 90% of them present only once. Sequencing was done on a sample of peripheral blood. These TCRs come from a woman of 80 years or more with active or convalescent COVID-19.

This clone is a singleton in its sample. This CDR3 is CASSLVRAQGKETQYF. The CDR3 DNA reads as TGTGCCAGCAGCTTAGTCCGGGCCCAGGGGAAAGAGACCCAGTACTTC. The V call is TRBV7-8, the J call TRBJ2-5; the D gene is possibly TRBD1 (6 bases). The V gene lost 1 base and the J gene lost 3 bases, with 15 bases spanning the gap. The length of the CDR3 is 16 residues. Germline lookup yields CDR1 SGHVS and CDR2 FQNEAQ.

The chain combines TRBV10-3 with TRBJ1-2, with D perhaps matching TRBD1 (6 bases). The V end lost 4 bases, the J end lost 2 bases, and 8 bases lay between the germline ends. Per germline, CDR1 ENHRY and CDR2 SYGVKD. There are 13 residues in the CDR3. CDR3: CAISGQVNYGYTF. Written as DNA, the CDR3 is TGTGCCATCAGTGGACAGGTGAACTATGGCTACACCTTC.

This clone was counted a single time. The chain uses TRBV5-1 and TRBJ1-6, with a weak D call TRBD1 (5 bases). The V end lost 4 bases, the J end lost 7 bases, and 18 bases lay between the germline ends. The CDR3 length is 16 residues. CDR1 is SGHRS, CDR2 YFSETQ, per germline. CDR3 sequence reads: CASSIETPGSNSPLHF. The CDR3 DNA follows: TGCGCCAGCAGCATCGAGACCCCAGGGTCAAATTCACCCCTCCACTTT.

DNA for the CDR3: TGTGCCAGCAGTCACCTAGCGGCACCCCTCCACTTT. Its translation is CASSHLAAPLHF. The V call is TRBV6-5, the J call TRBJ1-6, with unresolved D. Germline-derived CDR1 and CDR2 are MNHEY and SVGAGI. Trimming stripped 5 bases from V and 11 bases from J, with 10 bases between. The CDR3 spans 12 residues.

The gene calls are TRBV5-4 and TRBJ1-6, with 8 nucleotides matching TRBD1. V gave up 6 bases and J gave up 5 bases; unmatched junction bases: 4. CDR1 is SGHNT, CDR2 YYREEE, per germline (reference sequence). This CDR3 is built from 14 residues. The CDR3 reads CASIPGQDNSPLHF. Here the CDR3 DNA reads TGTGCCAGCATCCCGGGACAGGATAATTCACCCCTCCACTTT.

The chain is built from TRBV18 and TRBJ1-6; tentatively, D is TRBD1 (5 bases). The CDR3 spans 13 residues. V lost 6 bases, J lost 7 bases, and 10 bases lay in between. CDR1 is KGHSH and CDR2 is LQKENI in the germline V gene. CDR3 sequence: CASSQGGNSPLHF. CDR3 coding DNA: TGTGCCAGCTCTCAGGGAGGGAATTCACCCCTCCACTTT.

The chain is built from TRBV4-3 and TRBJ1-3, with D unresolved. Germline V gene lookup returns CDR1 LGHNA and CDR2 YSLEER. Trimming took 0 bases from V and 4 from J, leaving 10 bases between them. The CDR3 totals 15 residues. DNA of the CDR3: TGCGCCAGCAGCCAAGATCCCGGGGTCGGAAACACCATATATTTT. The encoded protein is CASSQDPGVGNTIYF.

In DNA, the CDR3 is TGTGCCAGCAGTTCAGGACTGCAAGAGACCCAGTACTTC. Amino acids: CASSSGLQETQYF. This chain links TRBV5-4 with TRBJ2-5; D is perhaps TRBD2 (5 bases). The germline gives CDR1 SGHNT, CDR2 YYREEE (reference sequence). V lost 5 bases and J lost 2, with 10 bases in between. CDR3 size: 13 residues.